This T cell receptor beta chain was captured by sequencing in a study of cytomegalovirus exposure and HLA in healthy donors (dated by TCRdb to 2016 to 2017). For the wider study: In an earlier analysis of about 560 of the donors, about 270 Gb of sequence data and some 100 million unique TCR beta sequences from about 190 million T cells were reported. The study aimed to test whether signatures of past pathogen exposure could be identified by cataloging public T cell receptors. To predict cytomegalovirus infection status, the study brought together high-throughput TCR immunosequencing, statistical association of individual TCRs with disease status, and machine learning. The later analysis used no new phenotypic data to find candidate immune exposures, relying instead on TCR beta sequences and their occurrence across donors. Alongside the repertoire data, information on donor age, sex, ethnicity and CMV serostatus was compiled. In addition to the first cohort of approximately 670 subjects, a separate validation cohort of 120 different subjects was used. In a later genetic analysis, genome-wide SNP genotypes for about 60% of the 666 donors were used, and that subset was treated as a discovery cohort. Using immunosequencing, the study profiled T cell repertoires from about 610 subjects and related those repertoires to cytomegalovirus serostatus. All discovery cohort repertoires had been generated using a single sequencing platform. The number of typed donors differed by locus: about 620-630 for A, B, C, DRB1 and DQB1; approximately 530 for DQA1; approximately 600 for DPA1; and some 470 for DPB1. A later analysis re-examined previously published TCR beta repertoires from around 670 donors and added high-resolution HLA genotyping to investigate patterns of TCR occurrence. Four or five DR-DQ haplotypes were treated as single units for association and clustering because of strong linkage in the cohort. HLA typing covered class I and class II loci at four-digit resolution. On average, around 200,000 unique TCR beta nucleotide sequences were sequenced per donor among more than 350 genotyped donors of the cohort, with around 19% of those sequences being non-productive. Among the approximately 430 genotyped donors, approximately 81% belonged to the genetic ancestry cluster associated with self-reported Caucasian donors. An early release that covered about 600 HLA-typed donors contained about 300 gigabases of sequencing data and 75 million to 100 million unique TCR sequences. An earlier analysis of 450 to 750 of the donors used high-throughput TCR beta sequencing to judge whether each TCR beta V gene segment behaved as functional or pseudogenic. Here is what the overall study found, with its caveats: The cohort was sequenced for TCR beta chains only, and without alpha or paired-chain data the features that could be detected were limited. In vitro tests confirmed that a few of the cytomegalovirus-associated TCR beta chains recognize cytomegalovirus antigens. Cytomegalovirus status was reported to be diagnosed by the classifier with high specificity and sensitivity in both the original and validation cohorts. Because some donors lacked HLA typing at each locus, the association tests relied only on the typed subset. In a later analysis, most CMV-associated TCR beta chains were found to appear HLA-restricted, with HLA associations seemingly driven largely by CMV exposure. Strong co-occurrence of HLA alleles, especially DR and DQ, made assigning TCR associations to individual alleles difficult. In a later analysis, HLA-associated TCR beta chains were found to be more clonally expanded and to have lower generation probabilities than equally common non-associated chains. Some IMGT-functional V segments, including TRBV6-2 and TRBV6-3, could not be distinguished by the 87-base-pair reads and were therefore excluded. The sequencing pipeline was judged likely to have produced a cluster of highly shared sequence variants as a technical artifact. A later analysis reported that several top co-occurrence clusters appeared linked to parvovirus B19, influenza, CMV and Epstein-Barr virus. Correlated functional status among segregating V segments might reflect linkage disequilibrium, but an unknown experimental factor could not be ruled out. An earlier analysis of approximately 590 of the donors showed that most TCR beta V segments appeared in productive rearrangements either about 87% or about 30% of the time, which broadly matched IMGT annotations. Because counts were too low, more than 15 rarely observed V segments, including chromosome 9 orphons, were left out of the earlier analysis of about 500 of the donors. V-gene and J-gene trimming of TCR beta chains was associated with a missense DCLRE1C variant in a later genetic analysis, and the association was replicated in an independent cohort. Presence/absence analyses assumed roughly uniform sequencing depth across donors, an assumption that may not hold. Compared with the roughly 700-donor mean, donors in an Asian-associated ancestry cluster had fewer N-insertions in productive TCRs, according to a later genetic analysis. According to the authors, the approach could potentially be generalized to other disease states and immunological phenotypes. According to a later analysis, TCR association rates differed among HLA loci, with DRB1 alleles showing the most associated TCRs and HLA-C alleles showing the fewest. Most TCR sequences were observed very rarely across donors, whereas some public TCRs were present in many individuals. In a later analysis, some 18,000 TCR beta sequences were associated with specific HLA alleles at a false discovery rate of 0.05. A further reported finding was that TCR beta sequences accurately predicted the HLA-A and HLA-B alleles for most subjects in the first cohort. For the cohort, immune exposure information was limited to CMV serostatus. A total of 150 to 200 TCR beta chains were listed by the study as associated with cytomegalovirus.

Between the V and J ends, shortened by 4 bases and 4 bases respectively, the junction contains 10 bases. The CDR3 spans 13 residues, from the cysteine through the phenylalanine. Left in the record is the CDR3 DNA by itself, 39 bases read in frame from the first base. CDR1 and CDR2 were assigned from the germline V gene (reference sequence) as LNHNV and YYDKDF. The cohort consisted of hundreds of healthy bone marrow donors. At the time of sampling, all cohort members were nominally healthy, though unrecorded immune exposures were likely present. The donor was CMV seronegative and belonged to the group of under 400 seronegative cohort members. A peripheral blood sample was provided by each donor, and peripheral blood mononuclear cells were used for TCR beta sequencing. The Qiagen DNeasy Blood Extraction Kit was used to extract genomic DNA from the blood cell samples. Remarks on this clone: The antigen this receptor binds is unknown.

The library was built by means of the immunoSEQ multiplex PCR assay. The multiplex PCR relied on a mix of 60 forward primers for TCR Vbeta segments and 13 reverse primers for TCR Jbeta segments. The CDR3 region of rearranged TCR beta genes was amplified from genomic DNA with a multiplex PCR assay. The amplified TCR beta libraries were sequenced on the Illumina HiSeq System as 87-base-pair reads. The paper's processing steps were these. A later analysis counted some 80 million unique TCR beta chains across the 700 or so repertoires, and roughly 9.9 million of these chains were shared by at least two donors. A nearest-neighbor algorithm error-corrected the raw reads and collapsed the reads into unique sequences, merging closely related sequences to remove PCR and sequencing errors. To assign V, D and J gene segments, CDR3 sequences were aligned to IMGT reference sequences. For a sequence to be retained, at least a six-nucleotide match to both a V gene segment and a J gene segment was required. Rearrangements were called productive when the CDR3 lacked stop codons and stayed in frame with V and J; all others were non-productive. Following IMGT convention, CDR3 was defined as the stretch from the second conserved V-encoded cysteine to the conserved J-encoded phenylalanine. Sequences without an unambiguous match to a single V gene segment were excluded from the earlier analysis of over 500 of the donors. An earlier analysis of 500 to 600 of the donors classified V segments as functional when productive rearrangements were above 56.7% and as segregating when the standard deviation between donors was above 5%. A statistical classification framework was built for diagnosing cytomegalovirus status from the catalog of TCR beta chain sequences. In a later analysis, V and J genes were assigned by comparing TCR nucleotide sequences against IMGT/GENE-DB human TR gene sequences. In a later analysis, CDR3 sequences and most-parsimonious VDJ recombination scenarios were assigned using the TCRdist pipeline. In a later analysis, each TCR beta chain was defined by its CDR3 amino acid sequence together with its V-gene family, and reads without a unique V-gene family were excluded. A later analysis removed 450 to 600 highly shared, low-generation-probability nucleotide sequences to deal with suspected cross-contamination and a sequencing artifact. In a later analysis, a clonal expansion index was calculated for each public chain from normalized within-repertoire ranks of inferred template counts. In a later analysis, generation probabilities were computed using a VDJ recombination model fitted to out-of-frame rearrangements, and the results were checked against IGoR. In a later analysis, hypergeometric tests were used to score TCR-TCR, TCR-HLA and TCR-CMV co-occurrence, with a repertoire-size bias correction applied to TCR pairs. To estimate false discovery rates, a later analysis permuted the HLA or CMV assignments 20 times. A later analysis grouped co-occurring TCRs with DBSCAN, adding TCRdist sequence similarity when clustering within HLA-allele-positive subsets. Repertoires with fewer than 30,000 or more than 120,000 public chains were left out of co-occurrence clustering, as were a handful of repertoires with anomalous nucleotide sharing. TCRdb took over this immuneACCESS table, retaining in-frame rearrangements with V and J assigned. Such tables are incomplete; in checked studies, under half of the missing clones stem from an unresolved V gene, and the remainder is unexplained. That table supplies the V and J calls and clone size; D and trimming were determined from the DNA. This sample's clone table shows 100,000 to 150,000 clones. The ten largest clones represent about 0.93% of the sample.

The origin of this receptor is a man younger than 30 in good health and CMV-seronegative. The rearranged chain carries TRBV15 and TRBJ1-2, and TRBD1 may be the D gene, going by 6 matching bases. The sequenced sample consisted of PBMCs. The CDR3 protein sequence reads: CATSTTGGYGYTF. The DNA sequence is given as TGTGCCACCAGCACGACAGGAGGCTATGGCTACACCTTC.